The source of this TCR beta chain is a study of siplizumab effects on memory and regulatory T cells. Broader study findings: Alloreactive sequences that could be traced to unstimulated CD4+ memory cells showed a significant reduction under siplizumab. Naive T cells appeared more varied than memory cells and looked like key alloresponse contributors. An assignable naive or memory phenotype was lacking in roughly 75-95% of proliferating CD4+ or CD8+ clones. Proliferating Tregs' suppressive function in siplizumab cultures went unconfirmed.

Some clones are missing from TCRdb's copy, which holds only in-frame ones; the method was immunoSEQ multiplex PCR. The sample records 100,000 or so clones, about 91% being singletons. As regards this clone: Its specificity is not known.

The receptor's source is a human donor in good health. Some clones in this sample may be carry-over from other donors' samples. The sequencing sample was made of CD4+ T cells sorted from blood.

The CDR3 coding sequence is TGTGCAAGTAATTTGAGGCCCCAGCATTTT. Translated, it gives CASNLRPQHF. The chain combines TRBV12-2 with TRBJ1-5. TRBV12-2 is given as a pseudogene. The CDR3 extends over 10 amino acids.